This T cell receptor (beta chain) was profiled in a study of blood T cell repertoires in COVID-19. Study as a whole: Both acute and convalescent COVID-19 samples were obtained from the United States, Italy and Spain. PBMCs, B-cell-depleted T cells, or T cells provided the cDNA or gDNA that made up the material.

Per germline, CDR1 MNHEY and CDR2 SMNVEV (reference sequence). This CDR3 comprises 15 residues. Trimming shortened V by 2 bases and J by 4 bases, and 13 bases separated the two germline ends. Per the authors' pipeline: Amplification from reference gene primers served as the basis for estimated nucleated cell counts. Profiling relied on immunoSEQ multiplex PCR, and the TCRdb table lists in-frame clones only, not all of them. Clonal size and the V and J genes are those of that table, whereas D and trimming came from the DNA. The sample lists 25,000 to 30,000 clones, 84% occurring once. Material: peripheral blood. This TCR was recovered from a man aged 70 or older with active COVID-19. The chain recombines TRBV27 with TRBJ2-3; D possibly corresponds to TRBD2 (6 bases). The CDR3 sequence: CASSLGGWGSDTQYF. CDR3 bases: TGTGCCAGCAGTTTAGGGGGGTGGGGGTCAGATACGCAGTATTTT.